This record looks at one TCR beta chain sequence and its context. Its cognate antigen is unknown. These data are taken from a study of Tregs in tolerant kidney transplant recipients. Study information: Related graft donors supplied nonmyeloablative bone marrow transplants, and mixed chimerism was transient. Findings of the study overall: In tolerant patients, donor-specific Tregs outgrew total Tregs, suggesting antigen-driven expansion.

TCRdb's copy holds only in-frame clones and misses some; the assay was immunoSEQ multiplex PCR. The profile shows around 70,000 clones, roughly 90% of them singletons. This CDR3 is built from 15 residues. V gave up 7 bases and J gave up 0 bases, with 16 bases separating them. Germline V gene lookup returns CDR1 SNHLY and CDR2 FYNNEI. This rearrangement joins TRBV2 to TRBJ2-7; D not resolved. Sequenced here: CD8+ T cells from blood, sampled before the transplant. The clonotype comes from a human donor who received a combined kidney and bone marrow transplant. The CDR3 region is CASNHLVGGSYEQYF. The CDR3 coding sequence is TGTGCCAGCAACCATCTGGTAGGCGGCTCCTACGAGCAGTACTTC.